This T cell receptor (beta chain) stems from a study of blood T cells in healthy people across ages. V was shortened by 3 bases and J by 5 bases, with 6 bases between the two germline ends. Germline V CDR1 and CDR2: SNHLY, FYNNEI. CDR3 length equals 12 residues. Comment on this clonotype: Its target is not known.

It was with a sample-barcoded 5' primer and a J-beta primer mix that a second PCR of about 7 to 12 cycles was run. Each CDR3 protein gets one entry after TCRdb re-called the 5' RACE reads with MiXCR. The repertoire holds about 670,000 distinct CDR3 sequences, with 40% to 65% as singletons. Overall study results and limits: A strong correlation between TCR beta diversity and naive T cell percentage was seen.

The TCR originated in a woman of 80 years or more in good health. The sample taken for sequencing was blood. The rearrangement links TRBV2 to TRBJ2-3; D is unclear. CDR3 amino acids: CASSEDGDTQYF. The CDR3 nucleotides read TGTGCCAGCAGTGAGGACGGAGATACGCAGTATTTT.